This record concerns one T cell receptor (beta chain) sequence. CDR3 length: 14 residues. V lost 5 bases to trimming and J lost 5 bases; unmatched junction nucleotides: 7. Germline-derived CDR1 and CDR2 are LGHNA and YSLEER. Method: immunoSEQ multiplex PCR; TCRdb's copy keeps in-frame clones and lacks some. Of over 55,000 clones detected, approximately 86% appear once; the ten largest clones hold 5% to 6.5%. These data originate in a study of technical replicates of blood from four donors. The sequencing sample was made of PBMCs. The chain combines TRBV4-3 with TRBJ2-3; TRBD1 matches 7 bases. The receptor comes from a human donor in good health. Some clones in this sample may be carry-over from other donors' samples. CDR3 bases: TGCGCCAGCAGCTCACGACAGGGAAGAGATACGCAGTATTTT. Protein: CASSSRQGRDTQYF.